The rows below give T cell receptor beta chains drawn from one sample of a study of CD8 T cells in ankylosing spondylitis. MiXCR, applied by TCRdb to the 5' RACE reads, yields one record per CDR3 protein. Of about 42,000 distinct CDR3 sequences listed, just under 4% are singletons. Sequences were obtained from blood, either unsorted or a sorted T cell fraction (not recorded which). These receptors all stem from a female donor with ankylosing spondylitis or in good health (not recorded which). Both conserved end residues are part of each CDR3. A D gene is named only where the DNA matches it firmly. Not all rows give a size; the values are once, few, many and, for expanded clones, a class.

D: TRBD1
J: TRBJ1-1
size: few
V: TRBV9
CDR3: CASSGEGVGTGVSTEAFF
DNA: TGTGCCAGCAGCGGGGAGGGGGTCGGGACAGGGGTATCCACTGAAGCTTTCTTT

D: -
J: TRBJ1-6
size: many
V: TRBV9
CDR3: CASSVAGRGDSPLHF
DNA: TGTGCCAGCAGCGTAGCTGGCAGGGGCGATTCACCCCTCCACTTT

D: -
J: TRBJ2-3
size: many
V: TRBV9
CDR3: CASSVALVGADTQYF
DNA: TGTGCCAGCAGCGTAGCTTTGGTGGGGGCAGATACGCAGTATTTT

D: -
J: TRBJ1-1
size: -
V: TRBV9
CDR3: CASSVAPTGTLNTEAFF
DNA: TGTGCCAGCAGCGTAGCTCCAACCGGGACTCTGAACACTGAAGCTTTCTTT

D: TRBD2
J: TRBJ2-2
size: many
V: TRBV9
CDR3: CASSPPRGGTGELFF
DNA: TGTGCCAGCAGCCCCCCTCGGGGGGGGACCGGGGAGCTGTTTTTT

D: TRBD1
J: TRBJ1-6
size: many
V: TRBV9
CDR3: CASTRDRGGGNSPLHF
DNA: TGTGCCAGCACCCGGGACAGGGGGGGAGGTAATTCACCCCTCCACTTT

D: TRBD2
J: TRBJ2-1
size: few
V: TRBV9
CDR3: CASRLAGQEGEQFF
DNA: TGTGCCAGCCGACTAGCGGGGCAAGAAGGTGAGCAGTTCTTC

D: TRBD2
J: TRBJ2-3
size: -
V: TRBV9
CDR3: CASSVEVGGGTYSNTQYF
DNA: TGTGCCAGCAGCGTAGAAGTTGGCGGGGGGACGTATTCCAATACGCAGTATTTT

D: -
J: TRBJ2-1
size: -
V: TRBV23-1
CDR3: CVTSQQGRPDPNEQFF
DNA: TGCGTCACCAGTCAGCAGGGGCGCCCAGACCCCAATGAGCAGTTCTTC

D: -
J: TRBJ1-1
size: many
V: TRBV9
CDR3: CASSVAASDEAFF
DNA: TGTGCCAGCAGCGTAGCCGCGTCGGATGAAGCTTTCTTT

D: TRBD1
J: TRBJ2-7
size: many
V: TRBV9
CDR3: CASSDRSDRSSSYEQYF
DNA: TGTGCCAGCAGCGACCGATCGGACAGGTCTAGCTCCTACGAGCAGTACTTC